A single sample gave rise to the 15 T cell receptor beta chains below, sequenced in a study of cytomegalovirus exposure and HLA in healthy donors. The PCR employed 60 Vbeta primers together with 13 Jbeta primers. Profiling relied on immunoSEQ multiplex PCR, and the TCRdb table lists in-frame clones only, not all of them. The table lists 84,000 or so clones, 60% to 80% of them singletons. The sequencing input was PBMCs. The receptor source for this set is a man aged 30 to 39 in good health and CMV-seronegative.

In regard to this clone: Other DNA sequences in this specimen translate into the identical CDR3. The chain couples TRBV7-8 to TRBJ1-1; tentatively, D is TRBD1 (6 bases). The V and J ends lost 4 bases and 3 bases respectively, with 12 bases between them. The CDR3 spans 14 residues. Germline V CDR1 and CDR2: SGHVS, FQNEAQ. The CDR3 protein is CASSYTTGDTEAFF. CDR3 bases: TGTGCCAGCAGCTATACGACAGGCGACACTGAAGCTTTCTTT.

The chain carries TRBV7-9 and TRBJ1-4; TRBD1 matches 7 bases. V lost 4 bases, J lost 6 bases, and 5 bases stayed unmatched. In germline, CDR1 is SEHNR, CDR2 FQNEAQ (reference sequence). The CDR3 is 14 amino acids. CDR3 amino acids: CASSSGQLDEKLFF. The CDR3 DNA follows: TGTGCCAGCAGCTCGGGACAGCTAGATGAAAAACTGTTTTTT.

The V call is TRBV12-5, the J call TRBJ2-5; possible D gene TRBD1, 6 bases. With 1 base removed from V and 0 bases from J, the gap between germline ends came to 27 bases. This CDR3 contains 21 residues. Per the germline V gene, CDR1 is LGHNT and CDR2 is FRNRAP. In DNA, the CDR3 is TGTGCTAGTGGTTTGGCCCGAGGGGCCGAGCAGGACAGAGAGTACCAAGAGACCCAGTACTTC. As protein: CASGLARGAEQDREYQETQYF.

This CDR3 is CAWSVLRGIGNTIYF. The CDR3 DNA reads TGTGCCTGGAGTGTACTAAGAGGGATCGGAAACACCATATATTTT. The chain joins TRBV30 to TRBJ1-3; D is ambiguous. Germline assignment: CDR1 GTSNPN and CDR2 SVGIG (reference sequence). Trimming removed 0 bases from V and 4 bases from J, with 13 bases in between. This CDR3 is built from 15 residues.

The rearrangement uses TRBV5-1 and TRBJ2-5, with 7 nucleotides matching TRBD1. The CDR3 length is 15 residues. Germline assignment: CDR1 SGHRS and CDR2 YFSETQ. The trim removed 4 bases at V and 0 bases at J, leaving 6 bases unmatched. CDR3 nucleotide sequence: TGCGCCAGCAGCGAGGACAGGATGTACCAAGAGACCCAGTACTTC. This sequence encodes CASSEDRMYQETQYF.

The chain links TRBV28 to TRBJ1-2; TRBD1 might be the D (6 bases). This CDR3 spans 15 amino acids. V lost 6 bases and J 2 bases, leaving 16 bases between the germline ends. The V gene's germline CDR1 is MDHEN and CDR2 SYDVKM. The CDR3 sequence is CASSQASTGNYGYTF. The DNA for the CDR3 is TGTGCCAGCAGCCAAGCCTCTACAGGGAACTATGGCTACACCTTC.

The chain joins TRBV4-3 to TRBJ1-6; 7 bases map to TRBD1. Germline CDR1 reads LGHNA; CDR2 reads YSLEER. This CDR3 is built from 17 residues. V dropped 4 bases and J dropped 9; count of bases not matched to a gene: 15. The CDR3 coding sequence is TGCGCCAGCAGCCGCCTCCCCCACGACAGGGTTCGTTCACCCCTCCACTTT. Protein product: CASSRLPHDRVRSPLHF.

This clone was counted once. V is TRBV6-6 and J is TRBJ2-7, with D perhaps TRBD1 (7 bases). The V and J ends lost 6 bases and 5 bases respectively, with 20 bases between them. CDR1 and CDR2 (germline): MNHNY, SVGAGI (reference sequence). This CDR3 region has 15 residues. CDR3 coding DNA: TGTGCCAGCAGCCCGACCAGGAGGGGGCCAAACGAGCAGTACTTC. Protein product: CASSPTRRGPNEQYF.

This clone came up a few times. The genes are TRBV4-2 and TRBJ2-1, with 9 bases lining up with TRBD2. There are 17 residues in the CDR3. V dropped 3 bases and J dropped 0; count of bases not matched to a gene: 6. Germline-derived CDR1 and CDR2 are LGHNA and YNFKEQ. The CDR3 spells CASSQENSGSSYNEQFF. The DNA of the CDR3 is TGTGCCAGCAGCCAGGAAAATAGCGGGAGCTCCTACAATGAGCAGTTCTTC.

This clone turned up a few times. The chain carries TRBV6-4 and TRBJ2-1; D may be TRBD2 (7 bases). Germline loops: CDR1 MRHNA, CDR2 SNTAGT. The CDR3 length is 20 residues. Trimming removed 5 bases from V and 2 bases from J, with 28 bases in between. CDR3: CASSRVSGRGGQGPYNEQFF. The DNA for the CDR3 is TGTGCCAGCAGTCGCGTCTCAGGAAGGGGGGGCCAAGGACCCTACAATGAGCAGTTCTTC.

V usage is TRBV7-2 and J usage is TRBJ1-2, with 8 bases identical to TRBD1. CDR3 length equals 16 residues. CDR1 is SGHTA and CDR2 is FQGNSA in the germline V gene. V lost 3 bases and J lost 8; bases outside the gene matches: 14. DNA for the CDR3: TGTGCCAGCAGCTTCCGGACAGGGTCCTCCCTAAACGGCTACACCTTC. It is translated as CASSFRTGSSLNGYTF. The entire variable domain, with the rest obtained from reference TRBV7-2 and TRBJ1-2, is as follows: GAGVSQSPSNKVTEKGKDVELRCDPISGHTALYWYRQSLGQGLEFLIYFQGNSAPDKSGLPSDRFSAERTGGSVSTLTIQRTQQEDSAVYLCASSFRTGSSLNGYTFGSGTRLTVV.

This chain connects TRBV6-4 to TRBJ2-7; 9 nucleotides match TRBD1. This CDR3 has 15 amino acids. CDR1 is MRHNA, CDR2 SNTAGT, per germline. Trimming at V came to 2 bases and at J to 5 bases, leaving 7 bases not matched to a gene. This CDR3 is CASSDPGQGSNEQYF. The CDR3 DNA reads TGTGCCAGCAGTGACCCGGGACAGGGTTCCAACGAGCAGTACTTC.

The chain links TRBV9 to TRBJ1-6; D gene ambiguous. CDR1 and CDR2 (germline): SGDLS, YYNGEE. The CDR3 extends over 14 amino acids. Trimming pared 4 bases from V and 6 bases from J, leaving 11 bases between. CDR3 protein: CASSRDNINSPLHF. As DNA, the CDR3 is TGTGCCAGCAGCCGAGACAATATTAATTCACCCCTCCACTTT.

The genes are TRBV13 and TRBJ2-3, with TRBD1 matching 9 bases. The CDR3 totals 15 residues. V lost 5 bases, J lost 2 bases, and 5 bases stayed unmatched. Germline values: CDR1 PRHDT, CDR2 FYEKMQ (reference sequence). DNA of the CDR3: TGTGCCAGCAGCCAGGGACAGGGAGACACAGATACGCAGTATTTT. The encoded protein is CASSQGQGDTDTQYF.

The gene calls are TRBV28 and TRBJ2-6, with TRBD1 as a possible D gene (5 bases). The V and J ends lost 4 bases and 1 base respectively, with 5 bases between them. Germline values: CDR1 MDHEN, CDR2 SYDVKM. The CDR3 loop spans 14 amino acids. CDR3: CASSSGSGANVLTF. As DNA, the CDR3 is TGTGCCAGCAGTTCAGGGTCTGGGGCCAACGTCCTGACTTTC.